This passage covers 4 T cell receptor beta chains from one sample sequenced in a study of shared clonotypes between healthy human individuals. This table comes from immunoSEQ multiplex PCR, and its TCRdb copy is limited to in-frame clones, with some not included. This sample has roughly 2.6 million clones, with around 90% found just once. Sequences were obtained from naive CD4+ T cells sorted from blood. The subset is: CD45RA+ positively selected. These receptors were obtained from a man between 18 and 35 years old in good health.

The rearrangement joins TRBV30 to TRBJ2-1; 7 nucleotides agree with TRBD1. The ends lost 5 bases at V and 5 bases at J; junction bases unmatched: 0. The CDR3 contains 11 residues. The germline gives CDR1 GTSNPN, CDR2 SVGIG (reference sequence). CDR3 nucleotide sequence: TGTGCCTGGGGGACAGACAATGAGCAGTTCTTC. Its protein product is CAWGTDNEQFF. The whole variable domain, remainder taken from reference TRBV30 and TRBJ2-1, is SQTIHQWPATLVQPVGSPLSLECTVEGTSNPNLYWYRQAAGRGLQLLFYSVGIGQISSEVPQNLSASRPQDRQFILSSKKLLLSDSGFYLCAWGTDNEQFFGPGTRLTVL.

This clone has more than one count but fewer than ten. The rearrangement links TRBV21-1 to TRBJ1-5; the table calls TRBD1, which could not be checked here. TRBV21-1 is noted as a pseudogene. The length of the CDR3 is 18 residues. The CDR3, as DNA: TGTGCCAGCAGGCCTCGGGACAGGGGAAGAGGGAGCAATCAGCCCCAGCATTTT. As protein: CASRPRDRGRGSNQPQHF.

This chain connects TRBV4-2 to TRBJ2-7; D unresolved. Germline V lookup: CDR1 LGHNA, CDR2 YNFKEQ. The CDR3 consists of 15 residues. V gave up 0 bases and J gave up 2 bases, with 11 bases separating them. CDR3 amino acids: CASSQESALTYEQYF. In DNA form, the CDR3 reads TGTGCCAGCAGCCAAGAGAGCGCGCTCACCTACGAGCAGTACTTC.

The V and J genes are TRBV29-1 and TRBJ2-1, with D possibly matching TRBD1 (6 bases). V lost 7 bases and J lost 6, with 13 bases in between. Germline V gene sequence: CDR1 SQVTM, CDR2 ANQGSEA. This CDR3 spans 12 amino acids. The CDR3 sequence is CSGGQSANEQFF. The CDR3 region has the DNA TGCAGCGGTGGACAGTCGGCCAATGAGCAGTTCTTC.